The 32 T cell receptor beta chains reported below all come from one sample, sequenced in a study of vaccination effects on CD4 cells after COVID-19. Profiled with immunoSEQ multiplex PCR; TCRdb holds only in-frame clones, not every one. The table lists about 34,000 clones, roughly 75% of them singletons. At the end of less than 12 days of culture, CD4+ T cells were isolated. A positive SARS-CoV-2 PCR test fell between March and December 2020. All study participants received two doses of BNT162b2 or mRNA-1273 vaccine. Their recognized antigens are unknown. Sample: CD4+ T cells from PBMCs cultured without peptide, taken after COVID-19 vaccination. These receptors were collected from a human donor who had a prior SARS-CoV-2 infection.

This chain joins TRBV7-2 and TRBJ1-6; D possibly corresponds to TRBD1 (5 bases). Between the trimmed V and J ends, which lost 6 bases and 11 bases, there was a span of 17 bases. Germline CDR1 is SGHTA and CDR2 is FQGNSA. CDR3 length: 14 amino acids. This CDR3 is CASRGGFSRTPLHF. CDR3 DNA: TGTGCCAGCAGGGGGGGTTTTAGTAGGACACCCCTCCACTTT.

The V call is TRBV4-3, the J call TRBJ2-3; 8 bases line up with TRBD1. Trimming at V came to 1 base and at J to 4 bases, leaving 4 bases not matched to a gene. CDR3 length equals 15 residues. Per germline, CDR1 LGHNA and CDR2 YSLEER. The CDR3 loop is CASSQAGQEPDTQYF. For the CDR3, the DNA is TGCGCCAGCAGCCAAGCGGGACAGGAACCAGATACGCAGTATTTT.

The gene calls are TRBV7-2 and TRBJ1-1, with 7 bases identical to TRBD1. The germline CDR1 and CDR2 sequences are SGHTA and FQGNSA. This CDR3 spans 14 amino acids. V lost 3 bases to trimming and J lost 7 bases; unmatched junction nucleotides: 8. In DNA, the CDR3 is TGTGCCAGCAGCTTCTACGAGGGGGCAGGTGAAGCTTTCTTT. Protein product: CASSFYEGAGEAFF.

The chain couples TRBV11-2 to TRBJ2-7; 9 nucleotides align to TRBD1. The CDR3 length is 15 residues. The J segment lost 2 bases and the V segment lost 5 bases, leaving 7 bases of the junction unmatched. CDR1 and CDR2 from the germline V gene are SGHAT and FQNNGV. This chain's CDR3 is CASSPIRQGAYEQYF. Here the CDR3 DNA reads TGTGCCAGCAGCCCGATCCGACAGGGGGCCTACGAGCAGTACTTC.

V and J are TRBV18 and TRBJ2-5; possibly TRBD2 for D (6 bases). The CDR3 runs to 16 residues. V was trimmed by 2 bases and J by 5 bases, leaving 18 bases between them. CDR1 and CDR2 from the germline V gene are KGHSH and LQKENI. The CDR3 nucleotides read TGTGCCAGCTCACCATTTTTTGGGGGGAACGACGAGACCCAGTACTTC. Its translation is CASSPFFGGNDETQYF.

V is TRBV28 and J is TRBJ2-1; D uncertain. From germline, CDR1 is MDHEN and CDR2 SYDVKM. The CDR3 sequence is 14 residues long. V gave up 5 bases and J gave up 6 bases, with 14 bases separating them. Here the CDR3 reads CASSILTGGNEQFF. The CDR3 nucleotides are TGTGCCAGCAGTATACTAACGGGCGGCAATGAGCAGTTCTTC.

The chain couples TRBV18 to TRBJ1-6; 7 bases align to TRBD1. Germline V gene sequence: CDR1 KGHSH, CDR2 LQKENI. The length of the CDR3 is 14 residues. V shed 3 bases, J shed 7 bases, and the junction held 3 bases outside the gene matches. In DNA form, the CDR3 reads TGTGCCAGCTCACCGACAGGGTCCAATTCACCCCTCCACTTT. It translates to CASSPTGSNSPLHF. The full variable domain, in which reference TRBV18 and TRBJ1-6 provide the parts outside the CDR3, is NAGVMQNPRHLVRRRGQEARLRCSPMKGHSHVYWYRQLPEEGLKFMVYLQKENIIDESGMPKERFSAEFPKEGPSILRIQQVVRGDSAAYFCASSPTGSNSPLHFGNGTRLTVT.

V gene TRBV5-6 combines with J gene TRBJ1-1, with D possibly being TRBD1 (5 bases). Looked up from germline, CDR1 is SGHDT and CDR2 is YYEEEE. The V end was cut by 4 bases, the J end by 6 bases, with 19 bases between. There are 15 residues in the CDR3. The CDR3 DNA is TGTGCCAGCAGCAAACCAGATTGGGGCCCCTCTGAAGCTTTCTTT. Protein: CASSKPDWGPSEAFF.

The chain uses TRBV11-3 and TRBJ2-2; 7 bases map to TRBD1. The CDR3 length is 17 residues. Unmatched junction bases numbered 9, after V lost 3 bases and J lost 2 bases. Germline CDR1 is SGHNT and CDR2 is YENEEA. The CDR3 loop is CASSLGSGTDNTGELFF. CDR3 DNA sequence: TGTGCCAGCAGCTTGGGCTCCGGGACAGATAACACCGGGGAGCTGTTTTTT.

The chain joins TRBV19 to TRBJ2-4; D uncertain. CDR1 is LNHDA and CDR2 is SQIVND in the germline V gene (reference sequence). The ends were cut back, 5 bases at V and 0 bases at J, with 8 bases in the middle. The length of the CDR3 is 14 residues. The CDR3 loop is CASSLQLAKNIQYF. The DNA of the CDR3 is TGTGCCAGTAGTCTACAGCTAGCCAAAAACATTCAGTACTTC.

The chain links TRBV18 to TRBJ1-4; D unresolved. The CDR3 extends over 14 amino acids. V lost 0 bases and J 8 bases, leaving 10 bases between the germline ends. From germline, CDR1 is KGHSH and CDR2 LQKENI. The CDR3 sequence: CASSPPSAREKLFF. The CDR3 nucleotides read TGTGCCAGCTCACCACCTTCGGCACGAGAAAAACTGTTTTTT.

V and J are TRBV27 and TRBJ2-1; 11 bases align to TRBD2. Germline V lookup: CDR1 MNHEY, CDR2 SMNVEV (reference sequence). The CDR3 totals 17 residues. The ends lost 5 bases at V and 2 bases at J; junction bases unmatched: 8. CDR3: CASSPRGLAVPYNEQFF. CDR3 nucleotides: TGTGCCAGCAGTCCCAGGGGACTAGCGGTCCCCTACAATGAGCAGTTCTTC.

V usage is TRBV5-4 and J usage is TRBJ2-3, with a tentative D call TRBD2 (6 bases). CDR1 and CDR2 (germline): SGHNT, YYREEE (reference sequence). The V and J ends lost 0 bases and 11 bases respectively, with 10 bases between them. This CDR3 has 12 amino acids. The CDR3 region has the DNA TGTGCCAGCAGCTTGGGCGGGGAAAAGCAGTATTTT. Protein sequence: CASSLGGEKQYF.

V gene TRBV5-1 combines with J gene TRBJ2-3; tentative D call: TRBD2 (6 bases). Between the trimmed V and J ends, which lost 0 bases and 4 bases, there was a span of 9 bases. CDR1 SGHRS and CDR2 YFSETQ come from the germline V gene. There are 14 residues in the CDR3. Here the CDR3 reads CASSLGGVPDTQYF. The CDR3 DNA follows: TGCGCCAGCAGCTTGGGGGGGGTACCAGATACGCAGTATTTT. Supplemented by reference TRBV5-1 and TRBJ2-3, the full variable domain reads KAGVTQTPRYLIKTRGQQVTLSCSPISGHRSVSWYQQTPGQGLQFLFEYFSETQRNKGNFPGRFSGRQFSNSRSEMNVSTLELGDSALYLCASSLGGVPDTQYFGPGTRLTVL.

The gene calls are TRBV27 and TRBJ1-6; TRBD1 aligns across 8 bases. Losses at the gene ends were 0 bases for V and 7 bases for J; bases not matched to a gene: 5. The CDR3 is made up of 16 amino acids. The germline V gene encodes CDR1 MNHEY and CDR2 SMNVEV (reference sequence). The CDR3 protein is CASSLSWDRLNSPLHF. DNA of the CDR3: TGTGCCAGCAGTTTATCGTGGGACAGGTTAAATTCACCCCTCCACTTT.

There are a few counts of this clone. The rearrangement joins TRBV2 to TRBJ2-7, with TRBD2 identical over 7 bases. The CDR3 extends over 14 amino acids. Germline V lookup: CDR1 SNHLY, CDR2 FYNNEI. V gave up 11 bases and J gave up 7 bases; unmatched junction bases: 17. Written as DNA, the CDR3 is TGTGCCGGACGGGGGGACGACTGGTCGCAGGAGCAGTACTTC. It encodes CAGRGDDWSQEQYF.

The table lists this clone with a few counts. The chain uses TRBV5-1 and TRBJ2-1, with D maybe TRBD2 (5 bases). Per the germline V gene, CDR1 is SGHRS and CDR2 is YFSETQ. V shed 4 bases and J shed 8 bases, with 19 bases lying between them. The CDR3 has 15 amino acids. CDR3 in DNA: TGCGCCAGCAGCGCCAACGGTAGAGGGCTGGATGAGCAGTTCTTC. It translates to CASSANGRGLDEQFF.

The sample holds a few counts of this clone. The chain links TRBV7-9 to TRBJ2-7; D could derive from TRBD1 or TRBD2 (5 bases each). Trimming removed 6 bases from V and 3 bases from J, with 15 bases in between. Germline CDR1 and CDR2: SEHNR and FQNEAQ (reference sequence). The CDR3 has 14 amino acids. The CDR3 DNA reads as TGTGCCAGCAGTTACTCCGGGACGATCTACGAGCAGTACTTC. This encodes CASSYSGTIYEQYF.

The chain is built from TRBV18 and TRBJ1-5; D might be TRBD1 (6 bases). This CDR3 comprises 18 residues. V lost 2 bases and J 0 bases, leaving 17 bases between the germline ends. Germline lookup yields CDR1 KGHSH and CDR2 LQKENI. CDR3 region: CASSPSGALSYSNQPQHF. The CDR3 region has the DNA TGTGCCAGCTCACCATCGGGGGCTCTAAGCTATAGCAATCAGCCCCAGCATTTT.

The chain combines TRBV5-1 with TRBJ2-3; 7 nucleotides line up with TRBD1. Germline V CDR1 and CDR2: SGHRS, YFSETQ. This CDR3 region has 15 residues. V trimming: 7 bases; J trimming: 2 bases; junction bases outside the gene matches: 10. The CDR3 here is CASRQGDPFTDTQYF. The CDR3, as DNA: TGCGCCAGCCGGCAGGGGGATCCATTCACAGATACGCAGTATTTT.

In its sample, this clone was seen a few times. Written as DNA, the CDR3 is TGTGCCAGCAGTCCAAGAAGGGGCTACGAGCAGTACTTC. Protein product: CASSPRRGYEQYF. The chain is built from TRBV3-1 (or the pseudogene TRBV3-2) and TRBJ2-7, with a tentative D call TRBD1 (5 bases). Germline V gives CDR1 LGHDT, CDR2 YNNKEL (reference sequence). Trimming left V 6 bases short and J 3 bases short, with 12 bases between. The CDR3 covers 13 residues.

The rearrangement uses TRBV30 and TRBJ1-4; D call uncertain. The CDR3 has 16 residues. The germline gives CDR1 GTSNPN, CDR2 SVGIG (reference sequence). V gave up 4 bases and J gave up 8 bases, with 23 bases separating them. The CDR3 loop is CAWNLKTAEEGEKLFF. The CDR3 bases are TGTGCCTGGAACCTTAAAACGGCCGAGGAAGGGGAAAAACTGTTTTTT.

This clone was counted once. The rearrangement joins TRBV29-1 to TRBJ2-7; TRBD1 is a possible D gene (6 bases). V was clipped by 4 bases and J by 5 bases, with 24 bases between them. The CDR3 runs 16 residues. CDR1 and CDR2 from the germline V gene are SQVTM and ANQGSEA. This chain's CDR3 is CSVAPFGQYTANEQYF. DNA for the CDR3: TGCAGCGTTGCGCCCTTCGGACAGTACACCGCCAACGAGCAGTACTTC.

The rearrangement uses TRBV12-5 and TRBJ2-1, with 8 bases fitting TRBD2. The V gene's germline CDR1 is LGHNT and CDR2 FRNRAP. V lost 7 bases and J lost 4; bases outside the gene matches: 9. The CDR3 has 15 amino acids. In DNA form, the CDR3 reads TGTGCTAGTGCCCCCCCGGGACTAGAGTACAATGAGCAGTTCTTC. It yields the protein CASAPPGLEYNEQFF. The full variable domain, in which reference TRBV12-5 and TRBJ2-1 provide the parts outside the CDR3, is DARVTQTPRHKVTEMGQEVTMRCQPILGHNTVFWYRQTMMQGLELLAYFRNRAPLDDSGMPKDRFSAEMPDATLATLKIQPSEPRDSAVYFCASAPPGLEYNEQFFGPGTRLTVL.

The rearrangement uses TRBV7-6 and TRBJ1-1; the D gene is possibly TRBD1 (5 bases). CDR3 length: 15 amino acids. Trimming removed 2 bases from V and 1 base from J, with 11 bases in between. Germline CDR1 and CDR2: SGHVS and FNYEAQ. The CDR3 sequence: CASSLMRGKNTEAFF. The CDR3 DNA is TGTGCCAGCAGCTTAATGCGGGGGAAGAACACTGAAGCTTTCTTT.

The chain has TRBV6-6 and TRBJ2-7, with D perhaps TRBD1 or TRBD2 (7 bases each). The germline V gene encodes CDR1 MNHNY and CDR2 SVGAGI (reference sequence). The CDR3 contains 13 residues. The V end lost 6 bases, the J end lost 4 bases, and 13 bases lay between the germline ends. The CDR3 DNA reads TGTGCCAGCAGATCGGGGGGACAGTACGAGCAGTACTTC. It encodes CASRSGGQYEQYF.

The chain couples TRBV7-9 to TRBJ2-2; D unclear. The CDR3 spans 14 residues. Germline V CDR1 and CDR2: SEHNR, FQNEAQ (reference sequence). The V gene lost 5 bases and the J gene lost 6 bases, with 13 bases spanning the gap. The CDR3, as DNA: TGTGCCAGCAGCCGACGGGTTGCAGCCGGGGAGCTGTTTTTT. Amino acid sequence: CASSRRVAAGELFF. The whole variable domain, filled in from reference TRBV7-9 and TRBJ2-2, reads DTGVSQNPRHKITKRGQNVTFRCDPISEHNRLYWYRQTLGQGPEFLTYFQNEAQLEKSRLLSDRFSAERPKGSFSTLEIQRTEQGDSAMYLCASSRRVAAGELFFGEGSRLTVL.

The chain couples TRBV7-9 to TRBJ1-1, with a possible D match to TRBD1 (6 bases). V was pared by 4 bases and J by 7 bases, with 10 bases between. This CDR3 has 12 amino acids. Germline V gene lookup returns CDR1 SEHNR and CDR2 FQNEAQ (reference sequence). In DNA form, the CDR3 reads TGTGCCAGCAGCTCCCAACAGGGTGAAGCTTTCTTT. Translated, it gives CASSSQQGEAFF.

The chain employs TRBV19 and TRBJ2-3, with TRBD2 matching over 7 bases. J gave up 2 bases and V 1 base, and 3 bases lay outside the gene matches. CDR3 size: 15 residues. Germline CDR1 LNHDA, CDR2 SQIVND (reference sequence). This CDR3 is CASSIGAGYTDTQYF. In DNA, the CDR3 is TGTGCCAGTAGTATAGGAGCGGGGTACACAGATACGCAGTATTTT. Filled out from reference TRBV19 and TRBJ2-3, the complete variable domain reads DGGITQSPKYLFRKEGQNVTLSCEQNLNHDAMYWYRQDPGQGLRLIYYSQIVNDFQKGDIAEGYSVSREKKESFPLTVTSAQKNPTAFYLCASSIGAGYTDTQYFGPGTRLTVL.

The rearrangement links TRBV28 to TRBJ1-1; D is uncertain. Germline assignment: CDR1 MDHEN and CDR2 SYDVKM. Trimming left V 1 base short and J 4 bases short, with 16 bases between. The CDR3 spans 16 residues. The CDR3 coding sequence is TGTGCCAGCAGTTTATTCGGCCTACCGGGGAGCACTGAAGCTTTCTTT. This translates into CASSLFGLPGSTEAFF.

This rearrangement joins TRBV27 to TRBJ2-5; no clear D. V was cut by 0 bases and J by 1 base, with 9 bases left in between. The CDR3 covers 15 residues. CDR1 and CDR2 from the germline V gene are MNHEY and SMNVEV (reference sequence). In DNA form, the CDR3 reads TGTGCCAGCAGTTTATCCGGCAGGATCCAAGAGACCCAGTACTTC. This sequence encodes CASSLSGRIQETQYF.

V is TRBV27 and J is TRBJ1-1; no reliable D call. V lost 2 bases and J 3 bases, leaving 16 bases between the germline ends. The CDR3 covers 16 residues. Looked up from germline, CDR1 is MNHEY and CDR2 is SMNVEV (reference sequence). The CDR3 region has the DNA TGTGCCAGCAGTTTAGGGCAAAGGATCGGGGACACTGAAGCTTTCTTT. Translating gives CASSLGQRIGDTEAFF.